Listed below are T cell receptor beta chains from one sample, sequenced in a study of T cells in Graves' hyperthyroidism and ophthalmopathy. TCRdb used MiXCR to reprocess the multiplex PCR reads, holding one entry per CDR3 protein. The sample holds 300,000 to 500,000 distinct CDR3 sequences, about 15% seen once. Sequencing input: blood. All receptors come from a woman under 40 with Graves' hyperthyroidism. The CDR3 runs from the conserved cysteine through the conserved F or W. D genes are given only for firm matches. Clone size is shown for a subset of rows, as once, few, many or a class of expanded clone.

NA,TRBV28,TRBJ2-7,many,TGTGCCAGCAGTGCTCTTACGTTCACCGACGAGCAGTACTTC,CASSALTFTDEQYF
NA,TRBV28,TRBJ1-2,many,TGTGCCAGCAGTTTATGGCAGACCGATAACTATGGCTACACCTTC,CASSLWQTDNYGYTF
NA,TRBV10-3,TRBJ2-2,few,TGTGCCATCAGTGATTGGGGTCTTAACACCGGGGAGCTGTTTTTT,CAISDWGLNTGELFF
NA,TRBV30,TRBJ1-1,NA,TGTGCCTGGAGGCGCGGGATTGGGAACACTGAAGCTTTCTTT,CAWRRGIGNTEAFF
NA,TRBV11-2,TRBJ2-6,NA,TGTGCCAGCAGCACAGCTCGGGGCAAAAGGATTGTCCTGACTTTC,CASSTARGKRIVLTF
TRBD1,TRBV7-9,TRBJ2-7,many,TGTGCCAGCAGCTCAGGGACAGGAGCCCATCTAGTGGCCGAGCAGTACTTC,CASSSGTGAHLVAEQYF
TRBD1,TRBV7-9,TRBJ2-1,NA,TGTGCCAGCAGCCTTCTAAGCCAGGGGGCCTACAATGAGCAGTTCTTC,CASSLLSQGAYNEQFF
TRBD1,TRBV20-1,TRBJ2-5,many,TGCAGTGCCCTGCAGGGGGTTACACTCCAAGAGACCCAGTACTTC,CSALQGVTLQETQYF
TRBD1,TRBV2,TRBJ1-1,NA,TGTGCCAGCTGGACAGGGGGGGTCACCGGGACCCCCCGGGAGAATGAAGCTTTCTTT,CASWTGGVTGTPRENEAFF
TRBD1,TRBV29-1,TRBJ1-1,NA,TGCAGCCACAGGGGGCTTTACACTGAAGCTTTCTTT,CSHRGLYTEAFF
TRBD1,TRBV5-1,TRBJ2-7,many,TGCGCCAGCCGACAGGGGCCCTCCTACGAGCAGTACTTC,CASRQGPSYEQYF
NA,TRBV29-1,TRBJ2-7,many,TGCAGCGTTCTCCGCCGGGGGCCCTCCTACGAGCAGTACTTC,CSVLRRGPSYEQYF
TRBD1,TRBV20-1,TRBJ1-1,few,TGCAGTGCTACCACAGGGGTGCTTTTTGAAGCTTTCTTT,CSATTGVLFEAFF
TRBD2,TRBV10-3,TRBJ2-5,many,TGTGCCATCAGGAGTACCGGGACTAGCGGGGGTCAAGAGACCCAGTACTTC,CAIRSTGTSGGQETQYF
NA,TRBV7-2,TRBJ1-4,few,TGTGCCAGCAGCTCTTGGGGGCATTTTAATGAAAAACTGTTTTTT,CASSSWGHFNEKLFF
NA,TRBV18,TRBJ1-2,few,TGTGCCAGCTCACCAGCCAGCTATGGCTACACCTTC,CASSPASYGYTF
TRBD2,TRBV3-1,TRBJ2-1,many,TGTGCCAGCAGCCAAGAACTAGCGGAATACGAATCCTACAATGAGCAGTTCTTC,CASSQELAEYESYNEQFF
TRBD2,TRBV18,TRBJ2-7,many,TGTGCCAGCTCACCAGGGGGAGGGTTGGACGAGCAGTACTTC,CASSPGGGLDEQYF
NA,TRBV28,TRBJ1-5,many,TGTGCCAGCGCCTTATCTGGGGGATCCCAGCCCCAGCATTTT,CASALSGGSQPQHF
TRBD2,TRBV10-1,TRBJ2-7,NA,TGCGCCAGCAGTGGACTAGCGGGGTGGGAGCCGATATACGAGCAGTACTTC,CASSGLAGWEPIYEQYF
NA,TRBV30,TRBJ2-1,NA,TGTGCCTGGACCGCCCCCGGGTTCTACAATGAGCAGTTCTTC,CAWTAPGFYNEQFF
NA,TRBV5-1,TRBJ2-1,many,TGCGCCAGCAGCTCCCGCGAGCAGAGCTCCTACAATGAGCAGTTCTTC,CASSSREQSSYNEQFF
NA,TRBV5-5,TRBJ2-7,NA,TGTGCCAGCAGTTCAATAAGGACAGCCCCCTACGAGCAGTACTTC,CASSSIRTAPYEQYF
TRBD2,TRBV20-1,TRBJ2-1,many,TGCAGTGCTAGTGAAAGCGGGAGCTCCTACAATGAGCAGTTCTTC,CSASESGSSYNEQFF
NA,TRBV10-3,TRBJ1-5,many,TGTGCCATCAGTGAGGGGCATCCGCCCCAGCATTTT,CAISEGHPPQHF
TRBD1,TRBV12-3/TRBV12-4,TRBJ2-4,few,TGTGCCAGCAGTTCTCCGGGACAGGACGCCAAAAACATTCAGTACTTC,CASSSPGQDAKNIQYF
TRBD1,TRBV2,TRBJ1-1,many,TGTGCCAGTACCGGGACAGTGAACACTGAAGCTTTCTTT,CASTGTVNTEAFF
NA,TRBV12-3/TRBV12-4,TRBJ2-3,many,TGTGCCAGCAGCCCTGCCGGTCCCTGGCGGGATACGCAGTATTTT,CASSPAGPWRDTQYF
TRBD1,TRBV20-1,TRBJ1-5,many,TGCAGTGCTAGGGATGCAGGGGGAGTTCAGCCCCAGCATTTT,CSARDAGGVQPQHF
TRBD2,TRBV12-5,TRBJ2-2,many,TGTGCTAGTGGAACCACTAGCGGGAGTCGGGCCGGGGAGCTGTTTTTT,CASGTTSGSRAGELFF
NA,TRBV3-1,TRBJ2-7,few,TGTGCCAGCAGCCAAGAATCTGCTTCGAGGTCTTTCTCCTACGAGCAGTACTTC,CASSQESASRSFSYEQYF
TRBD2,TRBV12-3/TRBV12-4,TRBJ2-3,few,TGTGCCTCTAAGCGGGGGGTGGATACGCAGTATTTT,CASKRGVDTQYF
NA,TRBV5-6,TRBJ2-1,many,TGTGCCAGCAGCTTGACAGCCATAAATGAGCAGTTCTTC,CASSLTAINEQFF
NA,TRBV5-1,TRBJ2-4,NA,TGCGCCAGCAGCCGGGGAGACGAAAACATTCAGTACTTC,CASSRGDENIQYF
NA,TRBV10-2,TRBJ2-5,many,TGCGCCACCCTCCGGGGTCTAAGGGAGACCCAGTACTTC,CATLRGLRETQYF
NA,TRBV6-6,TRBJ1-1,NA,TGTGCCAGCAGTTACTCCCCGGTAGACACTGAAGCTTTCTTT,CASSYSPVDTEAFF
NA,TRBV7-9,TRBJ1-5,few,TGTGCCACTGGGAGTGGCAATCAGCCCCAGCATTTT,CATGSGNQPQHF
NA,TRBV20-1,TRBJ2-7,many,TGCAGTGCTCGAAAGCCCCCCGGCGCCGAGCAGTACTTC,CSARKPPGAEQYF
TRBD1,TRBV4-2,TRBJ2-4,few,TGTGCCAGCAGCCAGGGGACAGTGAAAAACATTCAGTACTTC,CASSQGTVKNIQYF
TRBD1,TRBV20-1,TRBJ2-1,NA,TGCAGTGCTACAAACTCAGGGACAGGGATATACAATGAGCAGTTCTTC,CSATNSGTGIYNEQFF
NA,TRBV19,TRBJ2-7,few,TGTGCCAGTAGTCCATCCAAACTTAGCAACGGGCAGTACTTC,CASSPSKLSNGQYF
TRBD2,TRBV19,TRBJ2-1,few,TGTGCCAGTAGTATAATCGGGGGGAGCTCCTACAATGAGCAGTTCTTC,CASSIIGGSSYNEQFF
NA,TRBV7-9,TRBJ2-7,NA,TGTGCCAGCAGCCCATCTAGGGGTGAGGCCGAGCAGTACTTC,CASSPSRGEAEQYF
TRBD2,TRBV6-6,TRBJ2-7,many,TGTGCCAGCAGTTACGGGCTAGCGGGAGACTACGAGCAGTACTTC,CASSYGLAGDYEQYF
TRBD2,TRBV25-1,TRBJ2-2,NA,TGTGCCAGCACTGGGACTAGCGGAGTAGCGAACACCGGGGAGCTGTTTTTT,CASTGTSGVANTGELFF
TRBD2,TRBV24-1,TRBJ2-1,few,TGTGCCACCAGTGACCAACTAACTAGCGGGAGGAGGCACAATGAGCAGTTCTTC,CATSDQLTSGRRHNEQFF
TRBD1,TRBV7-3,TRBJ2-7,few,TGTGCCAGCAGCCCAGCGACAGGGGGCTCCTACGAGCAGTACTTC,CASSPATGGSYEQYF
TRBD1,TRBV5-1,TRBJ1-1,many,TGCGCCAGCAGCACGACAGGGGAAAAGACTGAAGCTTTCTTT,CASSTTGEKTEAFF
TRBD1,TRBV2,TRBJ2-7,many,TGTGCCAGCAGTGAAAGGGACAGGGGAGGCGAGCAGTACTTC,CASSERDRGGEQYF